Listed below are T cell receptor beta chains from one sample, sequenced in a study of T cell responses to AZD1222 COVID-19 vaccine. Repertoires were generated with immunoSEQ multiplex PCR, while TCRdb's copy carries only in-frame clones and drops some. The sample carries tens of thousands of clones, 65% to 85% recorded once. This material consisted of peripheral blood, taken on day 0 of AZD1222 vaccination. These receptors all stem from an adult in good health. The CDR3 runs from the conserved cysteine through the conserved F or W. The order of the fields is J gene, D gene, clone size, V gene, CDR3 DNA, CDR3 protein. A D gene is named only where the DNA matches it firmly. Where a row states a size, it is once, few, many or the class of an expanded clone; other rows omit it.

J gene: TRBJ1-2; D gene: .; clone size: .; V gene: TRBV6-1; CDR3 DNA: TGTGCCAGCAGTGACCAAATCTATGGCTACACCTTC; CDR3 protein: CASSDQIYGYTF
J gene: TRBJ2-2; D gene: TRBD1; clone size: .; V gene: TRBV5-1; CDR3 DNA: TGCGCCAGCAGCTTGGGGACAGGGGATGCGGGGGAGCTGTTTTTT; CDR3 protein: CASSLGTGDAGELFF
J gene: TRBJ2-1; D gene: .; clone size: .; V gene: TRBV2; CDR3 DNA: TGTGCCAGCAGTGTGGCGCAGGGGCAGTTCTTC; CDR3 protein: CASSVAQGQFF
J gene: TRBJ1-3; D gene: .; clone size: .; V gene: TRBV13; CDR3 DNA: TGTGCCAGCAGCCCAGGGACTGGAAACACCATATATTTT; CDR3 protein: CASSPGTGNTIYF
J gene: TRBJ1-2; D gene: .; clone size: few; V gene: TRBV19; CDR3 DNA: TGTGCCAGTAGTATAGGGGATGATGGCTACACCTTC; CDR3 protein: CASSIGDDGYTF
J gene: TRBJ1-2; D gene: TRBD1; clone size: .; V gene: TRBV10-3; CDR3 DNA: TGTGCCACCATTGGTCCCAGGGGGCAAGGCTATGGCTACACCTTC; CDR3 protein: CATIGPRGQGYGYTF
J gene: TRBJ2-7; D gene: .; clone size: .; V gene: TRBV6-5; CDR3 DNA: TGTGCCAGCTCGGCAGGACGCGACTCCTACGAGCAGTACTTC; CDR3 protein: CASSAGRDSYEQYF
J gene: TRBJ1-6; D gene: .; clone size: .; V gene: TRBV5-1; CDR3 DNA: TGCGCCAGCAGCTTGGAGCGGGTGGGTAATTCACCCCTCCACTTT; CDR3 protein: CASSLERVGNSPLHF
J gene: TRBJ2-2; D gene: TRBD2; clone size: few; V gene: TRBV29-1; CDR3 DNA: TGCAGCGTTGAAGCCTGGGGAGGGACTAGCATGAACACCGGGGAGCTGTTTTTT; CDR3 protein: CSVEAWGGTSMNTGELFF
J gene: TRBJ2-1; D gene: TRBD1; clone size: .; V gene: TRBV6-5; CDR3 DNA: TGTCGGACAGGGGAATACAATGAGCAGTTCTTC; CDR3 protein: CRTGEYNEQFF
J gene: TRBJ1-6; D gene: TRBD1; clone size: .; V gene: TRBV5-1; CDR3 DNA: TGCGCCAGCAGCTGGTCCACGGCAGGGGGCTCTGATAATTCACCCCTCCACTTT; CDR3 protein: CASSWSTAGGSDNSPLHF
J gene: TRBJ2-4; D gene: .; clone size: .; V gene: TRBV5-8; CDR3 DNA: TGTGCCAGCAGCCCCGGCAGGGATCTAGCCAAAAACATTCAGTACTTC; CDR3 protein: CASSPGRDLAKNIQYF
J gene: TRBJ2-5; D gene: .; clone size: .; V gene: TRBV10-1; CDR3 DNA: TGCGCCAGCAGTGAGGACGGGGGACAAGAGACCCAGTACTTC; CDR3 protein: CASSEDGGQETQYF
J gene: TRBJ2-7; D gene: TRBD2; clone size: .; V gene: TRBV12-3/TRBV12-4; CDR3 DNA: TGTGCCAGCACCGGGACTACATGGGAGCAGTACTTC; CDR3 protein: CASTGTTWEQYF
J gene: TRBJ2-7; D gene: TRBD2; clone size: .; V gene: TRBV7-8; CDR3 DNA: TGTGCCAGCAGCTCTTCGACAGGGGTCCTAGCGGGGGGAACCTACGAGCAGTACTTC; CDR3 protein: CASSSSTGVLAGGTYEQYF
J gene: TRBJ1-5; D gene: .; clone size: .; V gene: TRBV4-3; CDR3 DNA: TGCGCCAGCAGCCAAGATCTGGGGGGGGGTCAGCCCCAGCATTTT; CDR3 protein: CASSQDLGGGQPQHF
J gene: TRBJ2-3; D gene: .; clone size: few; V gene: TRBV28; CDR3 DNA: TGTGCCAGCAGTGGACACCCCACTAGCACAGATACGCAGTATTTT; CDR3 protein: CASSGHPTSTDTQYF
J gene: TRBJ1-4; D gene: TRBD1; clone size: .; V gene: TRBV3-1/TRBV3-2; CDR3 DNA: TGTGCCAGCAGCCAACAGGGGGGTGAAAAACTGTTTTTT; CDR3 protein: CASSQQGGEKLFF
J gene: TRBJ1-1; D gene: TRBD1; clone size: .; V gene: TRBV3-1/TRBV3-2; CDR3 DNA: TGTGCCAGCAGCCACCGGGACAGGGAGGGTGAAGCTTTCTTT; CDR3 protein: CASSHRDREGEAFF
J gene: TRBJ2-3; D gene: .; clone size: few; V gene: TRBV6-2/TRBV6-3; CDR3 DNA: TGTGCCAGCAGTTACCCGACTAGGGTAGCGGGCACAGATACGCAGTATTTT; CDR3 protein: CASSYPTRVAGTDTQYF
J gene: TRBJ2-5; D gene: .; clone size: .; V gene: TRBV3-1/TRBV3-2; CDR3 DNA: TGTGCCAGCAGCCAAGAGCGGCTCTTACAAGAGACCCAGTACTTC; CDR3 protein: CASSQERLLQETQYF
J gene: TRBJ2-1; D gene: TRBD2; clone size: .; V gene: TRBV28; CDR3 DNA: TGTGCCAGCAGCCTTAGCGGGAGCTCCTACAATGAGCAGTTCTTC; CDR3 protein: CASSLSGSSYNEQFF
J gene: TRBJ2-1; D gene: TRBD1; clone size: few; V gene: TRBV19; CDR3 DNA: TGTGCCAGTAGTCCGGCAGGGGGCTTTGAGCAGTTCTTC; CDR3 protein: CASSPAGGFEQFF
J gene: TRBJ1-2; D gene: .; clone size: .; V gene: TRBV6-5; CDR3 DNA: TGTGCCAGCAGTTACACCGCTCGACCCTCTAACTATGGCTACACCTTC; CDR3 protein: CASSYTARPSNYGYTF
J gene: TRBJ2-5; D gene: .; clone size: .; V gene: TRBV18; CDR3 DNA: TGTGCCAGCTCACCAGGGGATGAGACCCAGTACTTC; CDR3 protein: CASSPGDETQYF
J gene: TRBJ1-4; D gene: .; clone size: .; V gene: TRBV7-9; CDR3 DNA: TGTGCCAGCAGCTTACCCTCCACCAAACTGTTTTTT; CDR3 protein: CASSLPSTKLFF
J gene: TRBJ2-1; D gene: TRBD1; clone size: .; V gene: TRBV5-6; CDR3 DNA: TGTGCCAGCAGCTTAGTACAGGGGGCGACCCTTCCCCTTTTTGAGCAGTTCTTC; CDR3 protein: CASSLVQGATLPLFEQFF
J gene: TRBJ1-5; D gene: .; clone size: once; V gene: TRBV28; CDR3 DNA: TGTGCCAGCAGTTTGGTGCTAGCATCCTATAGCAATCAGCCCCAGCATTTT; CDR3 protein: CASSLVLASYSNQPQHF
J gene: TRBJ1-2; D gene: .; clone size: once; V gene: TRBV7-8; CDR3 DNA: TGTGCCAGCAGCTCGGTCGGCGGTCCTAACTATGGCTACACCTTC; CDR3 protein: CASSSVGGPNYGYTF
J gene: TRBJ2-5; D gene: TRBD2; clone size: few; V gene: TRBV6-2/TRBV6-3; CDR3 DNA: TGTGCCAGCAGTTATCCGTTGACTAGCGGGGGCCGGGGGACCCAGTACTTC; CDR3 protein: CASSYPLTSGGRGTQYF
J gene: TRBJ2-5; D gene: TRBD1; clone size: .; V gene: TRBV29-1; CDR3 DNA: TGCAGCGTTGAAGGGGGACAGGGGGCTACGGAGACCCAGTACTTC; CDR3 protein: CSVEGGQGATETQYF
J gene: TRBJ1-1; D gene: .; clone size: few; V gene: TRBV9; CDR3 DNA: TGTGCCAGCAGCGTAGAGGGCCTGGGTGACACTGAAGCTTTCTTT; CDR3 protein: CASSVEGLGDTEAFF
J gene: TRBJ1-5; D gene: .; clone size: .; V gene: TRBV30; CDR3 DNA: TGTGCCTGGAGTGTACTGCATAGCAATCAGCCCCAGCATTTT; CDR3 protein: CAWSVLHSNQPQHF
J gene: TRBJ2-7; D gene: .; clone size: .; V gene: TRBV3-1/TRBV3-2; CDR3 DNA: TGTGCCAGCAGCCAGTTTTCCTACGAGCAGTACTTC; CDR3 protein: CASSQFSYEQYF
J gene: TRBJ2-7; D gene: TRBD1; clone size: .; V gene: TRBV5-1; CDR3 DNA: TGCGCCAGCAGGGAAACGACAGGGTCCTACGAGCAGTACTTC; CDR3 protein: CASRETTGSYEQYF
J gene: TRBJ2-5; D gene: TRBD2; clone size: .; V gene: TRBV7-2; CDR3 DNA: TGTGCCAGCAGCTTCCAGACTAGCCGAGAGACCCAGTACTTC; CDR3 protein: CASSFQTSRETQYF
J gene: TRBJ1-4; D gene: .; clone size: .; V gene: TRBV3-1/TRBV3-2; CDR3 DNA: TGTGCCAGCAGCCATGACGGCAAGGGGTGGACTAATGAAAAACTGTTTTTT; CDR3 protein: CASSHDGKGWTNEKLFF
J gene: TRBJ2-2; D gene: .; clone size: .; V gene: TRBV7-8; CDR3 DNA: TGTGCCAGCAGCCTAATGGGGGGCGCGGCCACCGGGGAGCTGTTTTTT; CDR3 protein: CASSLMGGAATGELFF
J gene: TRBJ2-6; D gene: .; clone size: once; V gene: TRBV21-1; CDR3 DNA: TGTGCCAGCAGCCCCCACAGGGATTCTGGGGCCAACGTCCTGACTTTC; CDR3 protein: CASSPHRDSGANVLTF
J gene: TRBJ1-2; D gene: .; clone size: few; V gene: TRBV25-1; CDR3 DNA: TGTGCCAGCAGTGAATTTGGGGCGCCGAATCTCTATGGCTACACCTTC; CDR3 protein: CASSEFGAPNLYGYTF
J gene: TRBJ1-1; D gene: TRBD1; clone size: .; V gene: TRBV2; CDR3 DNA: TGTGCCAGCAGTCAACGCAGACAGGGAAGGACTGAAGCTTTCTTT; CDR3 protein: CASSQRRQGRTEAFF
J gene: TRBJ2-7; D gene: .; clone size: few; V gene: TRBV3-1/TRBV3-2; CDR3 DNA: TGTGCCAGCAGCCGTCAGGGGGAGGGGACCTACGAGCAGTACTTC; CDR3 protein: CASSRQGEGTYEQYF
J gene: TRBJ2-3; D gene: TRBD2; clone size: few; V gene: TRBV6-5; CDR3 DNA: TGTGCCAGCAGAGGCGGGGGTGTAGATACGCAGTATTTT; CDR3 protein: CASRGGGVDTQYF
J gene: TRBJ2-3; D gene: .; clone size: .; V gene: TRBV18; CDR3 DNA: TGTGCCAGCTCTCAACAGGGTACTAGCACAGATACGCAGTATTTT; CDR3 protein: CASSQQGTSTDTQYF
J gene: TRBJ1-1; D gene: TRBD1; clone size: .; V gene: TRBV14; CDR3 DNA: TGTGCCAGCAGCCAAGGGGGGACAGGGGGCCATGAAGCTTTCTTT; CDR3 protein: CASSQGGTGGHEAFF
J gene: TRBJ1-2; D gene: TRBD1; clone size: .; V gene: TRBV29-1; CDR3 DNA: TGCAGCGTTGGACCGGGACAGGGAGGATATGGCTACACCTTC; CDR3 protein: CSVGPGQGGYGYTF
J gene: TRBJ2-7; D gene: .; clone size: .; V gene: TRBV28; CDR3 DNA: TGTGCCAGCAGGAGGCTGGGCATGGCCTACGAGCAGTACTTC; CDR3 protein: CASRRLGMAYEQYF
J gene: TRBJ1-1; D gene: .; clone size: .; V gene: TRBV7-9; CDR3 DNA: TGTGCCAGCAGCAGCAGGGTGGGGGACACTGAAGCTTTCTTT; CDR3 protein: CASSSRVGDTEAFF
J gene: TRBJ2-1; D gene: .; clone size: .; V gene: TRBV6-1; CDR3 DNA: TGTGCCAGCACGCCTAGCAGCTACAATGAGCAGTTCTTC; CDR3 protein: CASTPSSYNEQFF
J gene: TRBJ1-4; D gene: .; clone size: .; V gene: TRBV6-5; CDR3 DNA: TGTGCCAGCAGGCCAGCCGGAGGCGGAGAAAAACTGTTTTTT; CDR3 protein: CASRPAGGGEKLFF
J gene: TRBJ2-3; D gene: TRBD2; clone size: .; V gene: TRBV28; CDR3 DNA: TGTGCCAGCACCCGAAGCGGGAGTGGGACAGATACGCAGTATTTT; CDR3 protein: CASTRSGSGTDTQYF
J gene: TRBJ2-7; D gene: .; clone size: .; V gene: TRBV30; CDR3 DNA: TGTGCCTGGAGGCCGGGTCCTGGCGAGCAGTACTTC; CDR3 protein: CAWRPGPGEQYF
J gene: TRBJ1-4; D gene: .; clone size: .; V gene: TRBV6-5; CDR3 DNA: TGTGCCAGCAGTTTCAGCTTTACAACTAATGAAAAACTGTTTTTT; CDR3 protein: CASSFSFTTNEKLFF
J gene: TRBJ2-7; D gene: TRBD1; clone size: .; V gene: TRBV28; CDR3 DNA: TGTGCCAGCAGTCCGACGACAGGGTTTGAGCAGTACTTC; CDR3 protein: CASSPTTGFEQYF